This passage covers 32 T cell receptor beta chains from one sample sequenced in a study of cytomegalovirus exposure and HLA in healthy donors. The PCR used 60 Vbeta and 13 Jbeta primers. Only in-frame clones appear in the TCRdb table, and some are missing; sequencing was by immunoSEQ multiplex PCR. The sample consists of approximately 280,000 clones, around 90% of them appearing once. The sample consisted of PBMCs. The receptors were sampled from a woman aged 18 to 35 in good health and CMV-seronegative.

This chain connects TRBV5-1 to TRBJ1-6; 9 nucleotides agree with TRBD1. Trimming at V came to 4 bases and at J to 9 bases, leaving 5 bases not matched to a gene. The CDR3 totals 14 residues. The germline gives CDR1 SGHRS, CDR2 YFSETQ. As DNA, the CDR3 is TGCGCCAGCAGCGTGGGACAGGGACCTTCACCCCTCCACTTT. As protein: CASSVGQGPSPLHF.

CDR3 sequence (DNA): TGTGCCTGGAGTGTACGACAGGGATCTGAAGCTTTCTTT. It translates to CAWSVRQGSEAFF. The V and J genes are TRBV30 and TRBJ1-1, with 7 positions matching TRBD1. Germline V gene lookup returns CDR1 GTSNPN and CDR2 SVGIG (reference sequence). This CDR3 is 13 amino acids long. V lost 0 bases, J lost 6 bases, and 4 bases stayed unmatched.

This sequence joins TRBV30 and TRBJ2-1, with 10 bases identical to TRBD2. This CDR3 is built from 13 residues. Germline CDR1 GTSNPN, CDR2 SVGIG (reference sequence). The V gene end was trimmed by 8 bases and the J gene end by 4 bases; junction bases not matched to a gene: 5. CDR3 amino acids: CAQERGGYNEQFF. The CDR3 DNA is TGTGCCCAGGAGCGGGGGGGTTACAATGAGCAGTTCTTC.

The CDR3 nucleotides read TGTGCCAGCAGTTTTTGGGACAGGGACACTGAAGCTTTCTTT. It yields the protein CASSFWDRDTEAFF. The V and J genes are TRBV27 and TRBJ1-1; 9 positions match TRBD1. The V and J ends lost 3 bases and 3 bases, in that order; junction bases with no gene match: 2. CDR3 size: 14 residues. Per the germline V gene, CDR1 is MNHEY and CDR2 is SMNVEV (reference sequence).

J is TRBJ1-2 and V is TRBV13, with TRBD1 matching 9 bases. The CDR3 runs 15 residues. The germline V gene has CDR1 PRHDT and CDR2 FYEKMQ (reference sequence). The V segment lost 5 bases and the J segment 4 bases; nucleotides outside the gene matches: 8. CDR3 DNA: TGTGCCAGCAGCCGAACACAGGGGGCGGTCTATGGCTACACCTTC. Translation gives CASSRTQGAVYGYTF.

This clone was seen more than once but under ten times. The V call is TRBV19, the J call TRBJ1-5; D ambiguous. CDR3 length: 13 amino acids. V was trimmed by 7 bases and J by 0 bases, leaving 7 bases between them. Germline assignment: CDR1 LNHDA and CDR2 SQIVND (reference sequence). The CDR3 sequence is CASNHYSNQPQHF. DNA for the CDR3: TGTGCCAGTAACCACTATAGCAATCAGCCCCAGCATTTT.

CDR3 nucleotide sequence: TGTGCCAGCAGCTTGACAAGGGGCAGCACCGGGGAGCTGTTTTTT. Encoded protein: CASSLTRGSTGELFF. V gene TRBV7-2 combines with J gene TRBJ2-2; D is possibly TRBD1 (5 bases). Per germline, CDR1 SGHTA and CDR2 FQGNSA. V lost 3 bases and J lost 4, with 12 bases in between. The CDR3 loop spans 15 amino acids.

This clone was observed once. The chain employs TRBV25-1 and TRBJ2-7; 9 bases align to TRBD1. The germline V gene encodes CDR1 MGHDK and CDR2 SYGVNS. J was trimmed by 9 bases and V by 8 bases; bases with no gene match: 5. The CDR3 loop spans 11 amino acids. The CDR3 sequence is CASQQGAGQYF. For the CDR3, the DNA is TGTGCCAGCCAACAGGGGGCCGGGCAGTACTTC.

This clone has just a few counts. The chain joins TRBV5-6 to TRBJ2-2, with no clear D. The CDR3 sequence is 15 residues long. Looked up from germline, CDR1 is SGHDT and CDR2 is YYEEEE. V lost 0 bases and J 1 base, leaving 7 bases between the germline ends. The CDR3, as DNA: TGTGCCAGCAGCTTGGGGCAGATGAACACCGGGGAGCTGTTTTTT. Translation gives CASSLGQMNTGELFF.

This CDR3 is CASGLRYDTYTGELFF. DNA for the CDR3: TGTGCTAGTGGTTTGCGTTACGACACTTACACCGGGGAGCTGTTTTTT. The V gene is TRBV12-5, the J gene TRBJ2-2; D not resolved. Trimming pared 2 bases from V and 3 bases from J, leaving 13 bases between. CDR3 length: 16 amino acids. Germline CDR1 is LGHNT and CDR2 is FRNRAP.

The chain has TRBV5-4 and TRBJ2-1; D possibly corresponds to TRBD1 (5 bases). The CDR3 is 15 amino acids. Trimming left V 4 bases short and J 0 bases short, with 11 bases between. Germline V gene sequence: CDR1 SGHNT, CDR2 YYREEE (reference sequence). The CDR3 DNA reads TGTGCCAGCAGCCTAGGGGCTTCCTCCTACAATGAGCAGTTCTTC. This translates into CASSLGASSYNEQFF.

This sequence joins TRBV29-1 and TRBJ2-3; D is ambiguous. CDR1 SQVTM and CDR2 ANQGSEA come from the germline V gene. There are 13 residues in the CDR3. The V end lost 5 bases, the J end lost 0 bases, and 9 bases lay between the germline ends. CDR3 sequence reads: CSVCGRSTDTQYF. The CDR3 nucleotides read TGCAGCGTTTGTGGCAGAAGCACAGATACGCAGTATTTT.

V gene TRBV9 combines with J gene TRBJ2-1; the match to TRBD2 covers 14 bases. The CDR3 covers 20 residues. The germline V gene has CDR1 SGDLS and CDR2 YYNGEE. The trim removed 6 bases at V and 0 bases at J, leaving 14 bases unmatched. The CDR3 DNA reads as TGTGCCAGCACCTCAGAAGGGACTAGCGGGAGTACTAGCTCCTACAATGAGCAGTTCTTC. Encoded protein: CASTSEGTSGSTSSYNEQFF. Full variable domain (remainder filled in from reference TRBV9 and TRBJ2-1): DSGVTQTPKHLITATGQRVTLRCSPRSGDLSVYWYQQSLDQGLQFLIQYYNGEERAKGNILERFSAQQFPDLHSELNLSSLELGDSALYFCASTSEGTSGSTSSYNEQFFGPGTRLTVL.

The chain has TRBV4-1 and TRBJ2-1; 13 nucleotides agree with TRBD2. CDR1 is MGHRA and CDR2 is YSYEKL in the germline V gene. This CDR3 is 20 amino acids long. V was pared by 3 bases and J by 1 base, with 12 bases of the junction left unmatched. The CDR3 DNA is TGCGCCAGCAGCCATGCGAACCCGACTAGCGGGGGGAGGTCCTACAATGAGCAGTTCTTC. Its protein product is CASSHANPTSGGRSYNEQFF.

The V call is TRBV6-5, the J call TRBJ1-3; perhaps TRBD1 as D (6 bases). CDR1 is MNHEY, CDR2 SVGAGI, per germline. Trimming cost V 2 bases and J 2 bases, with 10 bases left between them. There are 15 residues in the CDR3. CDR3 DNA: TGTGCCAGCAGTTACGCCGGGACAACTGGAAACACCATATATTTT. It specifies CASSYAGTTGNTIYF.

This chain joins TRBV5-5 and TRBJ2-7; 8 bases are a match to TRBD2. V lost 4 bases, J lost 7 bases, and 10 bases stayed unmatched. Per germline, CDR1 SGHKS and CDR2 YYEKEE (reference sequence). The CDR3 covers 14 residues. CDR3 sequence (DNA): TGTGCCAGCAGCGCCGACGGGGGGGCGCGGGAGCAGTACTTC. Amino acid sequence: CASSADGGAREQYF.

The chain links TRBV6-5 to TRBJ1-6, with D possibly matching TRBD1 (6 bases). V was shortened by 0 bases and J by 10 bases, with 10 bases between the two germline ends. The CDR3 is 14 residues long. CDR1 and CDR2 from the germline V gene are MNHEY and SVGAGI. CDR3 amino acids: CASSYSYRESPLHF. CDR3 bases: TGTGCCAGCAGTTACTCGTACAGGGAATCACCCCTCCACTTT.

Remarks on this clone: One end of the junction is discordant with germline, which a read error may explain. The chain employs TRBV2 and TRBJ1-6; D gene uncertain. The CDR3 has 13 residues. CDR1 and CDR2 from the germline V gene are SNHLY and FYNNEI. The CDR3, as DNA: TGCTCCAGTCCCCCACCCGGAGGTTCACCCCTCCACTTT. Translated: CSSPPPGGSPLHF.

The V and J genes are TRBV19 and TRBJ2-7, with 10 bases identical to TRBD1. The CDR3 sequence is 15 residues long. V lost 6 bases and J lost 4; bases outside the gene matches: 9. Germline V lookup: CDR1 LNHDA, CDR2 SQIVND (reference sequence). CDR3 amino acids: CASRFGGQGRYEQYF. The CDR3 DNA follows: TGTGCCAGTAGGTTCGGGGGACAGGGGCGTTACGAGCAGTACTTC.

This clone has only a few counts. This chain connects TRBV7-9 to TRBJ2-5; D is perhaps TRBD2 (6 bases). The germline V gene has CDR1 SEHNR and CDR2 FQNEAQ (reference sequence). The CDR3 is 15 amino acids. V dropped 1 base and J dropped 5 bases, with 14 bases sitting between them. The CDR3 DNA follows: TGTGCCAGCAGCTTAGGGCGGGAATTTAGGGAGACCCAGTACTTC. It translates to CASSLGREFRETQYF.

The chain recombines TRBV29-1 with TRBJ2-5; D gene ambiguous. V lost 6 bases and J lost 1, with 12 bases in between. The germline CDR1 and CDR2 sequences are SQVTM and ANQGSEA. The CDR3 contains 13 residues. CDR3 nucleotides: TGCAGCGTACGCCAGTTGCTCCAAGAGACCCAGTACTTC. The encoded protein is CSVRQLLQETQYF.

This chain links TRBV6-1 with TRBJ2-2, with TRBD1 matching over 7 bases. J lost 5 bases, V lost 6 bases, and 6 bases had no gene match. This CDR3 comprises 14 residues. Per the germline V gene, CDR1 is MNHNS and CDR2 is SASEGT. The DNA of the CDR3 is TGTGCCAGCAGAGGACAGGTCGGAACCGGGGAGCTGTTTTTT. Encoded protein: CASRGQVGTGELFF.

The J gene is TRBJ2-5, the V gene TRBV12-5, with TRBD2 matching 9 bases. V trimming: 2 bases; J trimming: 5 bases; junction bases outside the gene matches: 12. In germline, CDR1 is LGHNT, CDR2 FRNRAP. The CDR3 spans 17 residues. The CDR3 DNA reads TGTGCTAGTGGTTTGTTCACCGGCGGGGGGGCGAAGGAGACCCAGTACTTC. It yields the protein CASGLFTGGGAKETQYF.

This clone has only one observation. The V and J genes are TRBV9 and TRBJ1-1; TRBD1 might be the D (5 bases). Looked up from germline, CDR1 is SGDLS and CDR2 is YYNGEE. Trimming shortened V by 3 bases and J by 6 bases, and 15 bases separated the two germline ends. The CDR3 spans 14 residues. CDR3 bases: TGTGCCAGCAGCGGCCGACAGAGAAGCGCTGAAGCTTTCTTT. Encoded protein: CASSGRQRSAEAFF.

A note on this clone: The junction and the germline gene differ at one end; a read error may be behind it. V usage is TRBV7-2 and J usage is TRBJ2-1, with no clear D. Looked up from germline, CDR1 is SGHTA and CDR2 is FQGNSA. The CDR3 loop spans 12 amino acids. The CDR3 nucleotides are TGTGCCAACAGCCCAACCCTAATGCACCAGTTCTTC. Translated, it gives CANSPTLMHQFF. Using reference TRBV7-2 and TRBJ2-1 for the parts outside the CDR3, the full variable domain is GAGVSQSPSNKVTEKGKDVELRCDPISGHTALYWYRQSLGQGLEFLIYFQGNSAPDKSGLPSDRFSAERTGGSVSTLTIQRTQQEDSAVYLCANSPTLMHQFFGPGTRLTVL.

Points on this clone: Other DNA sequences in the sample encode the same CDR3. The chain carries TRBV6-6 and TRBJ2-5, with 9 bases matching TRBD2. This CDR3 has 14 amino acids. V lost 6 bases and J lost 2; bases outside the gene matches: 4. Germline values: CDR1 MNHNY, CDR2 SVGAGI (reference sequence). This CDR3 reads CASSLAGAQETQYF. The DNA of the CDR3 is TGTGCCAGCAGCTTAGCGGGGGCACAAGAGACCCAGTACTTC.

The CDR3 loop is CATSSTGIGTEAFF. The CDR3, as DNA: TGTGCCACCAGCAGCACAGGGATAGGCACTGAAGCTTTCTTT. The gene calls are TRBV15 and TRBJ1-1, with D possibly being TRBD1 (6 bases). The CDR3 runs to 14 residues. Trimming took 3 bases from V and 4 from J, leaving 12 bases between them. CDR1 and CDR2 (germline): LNHNV, YYDKDF (reference sequence).

The chain is built from TRBV30 and TRBJ2-3; 11 bases map to TRBD2. The CDR3 is 15 residues long. Germline loops: CDR1 GTSNPN, CDR2 SVGIG (reference sequence). Trimming took 3 bases from V and 6 from J; bases not matched to a gene: 8. CDR3 loop: CAWRGFSGGADTQYF. CDR3 DNA: TGTGCCTGGAGGGGGTTTAGCGGGGGGGCCGATACGCAGTATTTT.

This clone was picked up a small number of times. The V and J genes are TRBV9 and TRBJ2-1; 11 bases match TRBD2. V trimming: 0 bases; J trimming: 2 bases; junction bases outside the gene matches: 4. The CDR3 is made up of 17 amino acids. Germline V lookup: CDR1 SGDLS, CDR2 YYNGEE. The CDR3 spells CASSVEVTSGTYNEQFF. CDR3 bases: TGTGCCAGCAGCGTAGAAGTGACTAGCGGGACCTACAATGAGCAGTTCTTC.

The rearrangement uses TRBV5-8 and TRBJ1-6; 8 bases match TRBD1. The CDR3 extends over 15 amino acids. Germline V lookup: CDR1 SGHTS, CDR2 YDEGEE. The ends lost 5 bases at V and 8 bases at J; junction bases unmatched: 9. The CDR3, as DNA: TGTGCCAGCAGTGACCGGGACAGGTCCGATTCACCCCTCCACTTT. Its protein is CASSDRDRSDSPLHF.

The V and J genes are TRBV10-3 and TRBJ1-2, with 7 positions matching TRBD1. The CDR3 runs to 12 residues. Per germline, CDR1 ENHRY and CDR2 SYGVKD. With 10 bases clipped from V and 6 bases from J, the junction kept 8 bases outside the gene matches. The CDR3: CATVTGKDGYTF. The CDR3 region has the DNA TGTGCCACCGTGACAGGGAAGGATGGCTACACCTTC.

V gene TRBV11-3 combines with J gene TRBJ2-1, with TRBD2 identical over 7 bases. Trimming removed 4 bases from V and 6 bases from J; junction bases left unmatched: 6. The germline CDR1 and CDR2 sequences are SGHNT and YENEEA. The CDR3 extends over 14 amino acids. CDR3 amino acids: CASSSGLEGNEQFF. CDR3 in DNA: TGTGCCAGCAGCTCCGGACTAGAGGGCAATGAGCAGTTCTTC.